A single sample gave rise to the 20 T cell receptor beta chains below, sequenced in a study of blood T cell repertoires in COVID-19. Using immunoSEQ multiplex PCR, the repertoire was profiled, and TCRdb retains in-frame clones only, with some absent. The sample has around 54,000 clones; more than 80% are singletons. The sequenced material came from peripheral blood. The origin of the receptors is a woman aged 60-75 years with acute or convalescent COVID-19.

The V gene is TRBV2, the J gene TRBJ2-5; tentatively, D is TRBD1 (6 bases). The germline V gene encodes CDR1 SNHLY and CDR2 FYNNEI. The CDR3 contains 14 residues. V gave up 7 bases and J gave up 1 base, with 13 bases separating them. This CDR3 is CASNRDRSQETQYF. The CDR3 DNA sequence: TGTGCCAGCAACAGAGACAGGAGCCAAGAGACCCAGTACTTC.

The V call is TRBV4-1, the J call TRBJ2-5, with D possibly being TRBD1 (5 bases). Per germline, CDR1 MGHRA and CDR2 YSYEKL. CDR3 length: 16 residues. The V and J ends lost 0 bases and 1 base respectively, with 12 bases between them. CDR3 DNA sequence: TGCGCCAGCAGCCAAGATGGGGCATATGCCCAAGAGACCCAGTACTTC. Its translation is CASSQDGAYAQETQYF.

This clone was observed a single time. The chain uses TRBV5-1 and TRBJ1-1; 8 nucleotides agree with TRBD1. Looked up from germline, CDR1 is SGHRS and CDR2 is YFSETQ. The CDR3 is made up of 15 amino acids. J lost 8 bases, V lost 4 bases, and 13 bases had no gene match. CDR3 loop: CASSPEGQVGAEAFF. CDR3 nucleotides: TGCGCCAGCAGCCCGGAGGGACAGGTAGGGGCCGAAGCTTTCTTT.

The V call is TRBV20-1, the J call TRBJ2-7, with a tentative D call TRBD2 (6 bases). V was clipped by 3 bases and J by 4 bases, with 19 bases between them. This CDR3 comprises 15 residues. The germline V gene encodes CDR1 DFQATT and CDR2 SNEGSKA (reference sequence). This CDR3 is CSASLHGGISYEQYF. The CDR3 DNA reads TGCAGTGCTAGTCTCCATGGCGGGATATCTTACGAGCAGTACTTC.

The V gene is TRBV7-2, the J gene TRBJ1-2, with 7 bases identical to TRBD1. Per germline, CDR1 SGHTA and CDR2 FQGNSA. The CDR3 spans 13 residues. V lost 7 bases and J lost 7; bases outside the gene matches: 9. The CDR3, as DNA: TGTGCCAGCAACAAAGGGGGCGCGGTTGGCTACACCTTC. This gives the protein CASNKGGAVGYTF.

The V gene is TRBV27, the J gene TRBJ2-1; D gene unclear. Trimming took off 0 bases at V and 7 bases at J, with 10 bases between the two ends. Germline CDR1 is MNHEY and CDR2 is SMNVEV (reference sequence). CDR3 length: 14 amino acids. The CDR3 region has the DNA TGTGCCAGCAGTTTATCAACCTACGTGAATGAGCAGTTCTTC. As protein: CASSLSTYVNEQFF.

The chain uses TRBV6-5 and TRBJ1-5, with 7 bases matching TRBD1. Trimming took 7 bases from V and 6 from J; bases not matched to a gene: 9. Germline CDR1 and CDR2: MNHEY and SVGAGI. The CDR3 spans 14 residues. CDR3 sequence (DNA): TGTGCCAGCATTCCGACAGGGCTGTCTCAGCCCCAGCATTTT. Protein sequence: CASIPTGLSQPQHF.

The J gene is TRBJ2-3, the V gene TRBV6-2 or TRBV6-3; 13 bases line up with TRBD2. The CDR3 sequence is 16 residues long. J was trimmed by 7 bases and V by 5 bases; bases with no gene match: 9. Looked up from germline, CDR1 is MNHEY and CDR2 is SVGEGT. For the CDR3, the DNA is TGTGCCAGCAGTGGATCACTAGCGGGGGGGCCAAATACGCAGTATTTT. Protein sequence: CASSGSLAGGPNTQYF.

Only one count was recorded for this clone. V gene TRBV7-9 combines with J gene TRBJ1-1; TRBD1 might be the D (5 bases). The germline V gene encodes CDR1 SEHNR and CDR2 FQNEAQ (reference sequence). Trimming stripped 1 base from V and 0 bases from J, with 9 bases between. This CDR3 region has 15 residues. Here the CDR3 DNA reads TGTGCCAGCAGCTTAGTCGCAGGGTTGAACACTGAAGCTTTCTTT. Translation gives CASSLVAGLNTEAFF.

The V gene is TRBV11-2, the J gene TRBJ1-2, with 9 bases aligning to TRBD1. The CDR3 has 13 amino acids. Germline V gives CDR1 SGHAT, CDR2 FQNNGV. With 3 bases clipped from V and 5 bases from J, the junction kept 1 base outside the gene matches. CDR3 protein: CASSLGQGYGYTF. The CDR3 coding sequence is TGTGCCAGCAGCTTGGGACAGGGTTATGGCTACACCTTC.

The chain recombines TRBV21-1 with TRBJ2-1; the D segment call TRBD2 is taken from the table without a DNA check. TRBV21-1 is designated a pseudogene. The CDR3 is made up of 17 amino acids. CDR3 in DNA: TGTGCCAGCAGCTGTTCAGCCGGGACTTTATCCTACAATGAGCAGTTCTTC. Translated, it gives CASSCSAGTLSYNEQFF.

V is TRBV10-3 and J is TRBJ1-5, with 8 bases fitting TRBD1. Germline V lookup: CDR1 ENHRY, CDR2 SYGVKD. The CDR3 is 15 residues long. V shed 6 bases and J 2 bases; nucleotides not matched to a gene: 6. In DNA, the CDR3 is TGTGCCATCAGCCGGGCAGGGGGCGGCAATCAGCCCCAGCATTTT. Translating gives CAISRAGGGNQPQHF.

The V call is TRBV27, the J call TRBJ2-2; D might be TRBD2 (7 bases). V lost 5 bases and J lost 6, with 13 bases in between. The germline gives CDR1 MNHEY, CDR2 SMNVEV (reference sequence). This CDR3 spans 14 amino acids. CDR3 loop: CASSRGGAAGELFF. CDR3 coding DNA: TGTGCCAGCAGTCGTGGGGGGGCTGCCGGGGAGCTGTTTTTT.

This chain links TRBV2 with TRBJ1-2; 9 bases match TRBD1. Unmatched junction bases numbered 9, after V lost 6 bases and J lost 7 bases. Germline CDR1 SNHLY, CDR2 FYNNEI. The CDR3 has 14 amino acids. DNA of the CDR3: TGTGCCAGCAGCTGGGACAGGGAGTTAGCTGGCTACACCTTC. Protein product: CASSWDRELAGYTF.

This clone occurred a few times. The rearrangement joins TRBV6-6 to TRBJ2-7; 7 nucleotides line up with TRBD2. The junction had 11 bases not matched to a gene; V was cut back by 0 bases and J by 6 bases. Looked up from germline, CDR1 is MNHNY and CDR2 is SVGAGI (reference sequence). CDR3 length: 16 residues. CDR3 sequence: CASSYSGEGMGREQYF. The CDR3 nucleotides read TGTGCCAGCAGTTACTCAGGGGAGGGGATGGGGCGCGAGCAGTACTTC.

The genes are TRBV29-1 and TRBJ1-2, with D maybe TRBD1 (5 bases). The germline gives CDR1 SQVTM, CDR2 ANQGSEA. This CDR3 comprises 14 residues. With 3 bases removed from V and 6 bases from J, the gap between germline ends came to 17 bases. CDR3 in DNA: TGCAGCGTTGAGAGGCCGGGCAGGGCTGATGGCTACACCTTC. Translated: CSVERPGRADGYTF.

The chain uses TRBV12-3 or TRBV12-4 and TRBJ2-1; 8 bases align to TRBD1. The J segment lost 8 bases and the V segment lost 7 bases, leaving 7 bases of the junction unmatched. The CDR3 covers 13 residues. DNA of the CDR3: TGTGCCAGCACGATCAGACAGGGGCATGAGCAGTTCTTC. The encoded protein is CASTIRQGHEQFF.

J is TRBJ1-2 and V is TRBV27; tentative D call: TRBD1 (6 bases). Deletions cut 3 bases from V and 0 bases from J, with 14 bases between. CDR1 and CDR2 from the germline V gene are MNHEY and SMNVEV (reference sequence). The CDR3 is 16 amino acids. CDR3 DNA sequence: TGTGCCAGCAGTTTGTCAGGACAGAAATCTAACTATGGCTACACCTTC. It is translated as CASSLSGQKSNYGYTF.

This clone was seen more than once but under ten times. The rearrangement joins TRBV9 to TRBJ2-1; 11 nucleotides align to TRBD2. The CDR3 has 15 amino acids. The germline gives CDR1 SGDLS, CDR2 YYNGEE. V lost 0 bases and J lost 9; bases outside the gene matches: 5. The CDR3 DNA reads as TGTGCCAGCAGCGTAGGCAGTAGCGGGAGGGGTGAGCAGTTCTTC. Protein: CASSVGSSGRGEQFF.

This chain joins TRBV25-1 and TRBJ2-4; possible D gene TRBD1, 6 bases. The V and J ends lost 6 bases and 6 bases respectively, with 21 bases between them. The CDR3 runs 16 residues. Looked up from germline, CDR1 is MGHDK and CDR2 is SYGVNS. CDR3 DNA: TGTGCCAGCAGCGCTACAAGGACAGCTCGGGGAAACATTCAGTACTTC. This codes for CASSATRTARGNIQYF.